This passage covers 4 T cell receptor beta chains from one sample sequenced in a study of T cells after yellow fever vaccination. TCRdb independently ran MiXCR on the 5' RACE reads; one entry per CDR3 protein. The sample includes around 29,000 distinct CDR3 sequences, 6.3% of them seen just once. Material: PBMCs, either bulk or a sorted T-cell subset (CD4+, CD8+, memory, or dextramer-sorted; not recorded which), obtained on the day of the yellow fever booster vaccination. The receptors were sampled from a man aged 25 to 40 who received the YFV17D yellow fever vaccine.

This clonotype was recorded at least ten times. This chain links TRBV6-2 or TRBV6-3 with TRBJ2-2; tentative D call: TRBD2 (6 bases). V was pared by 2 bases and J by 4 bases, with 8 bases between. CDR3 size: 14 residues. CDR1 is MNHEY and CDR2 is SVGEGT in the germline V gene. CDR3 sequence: CASSYRGGTGELFF. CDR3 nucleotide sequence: TGTGCCAGCAGTTACCGGGGAGGCACCGGGGAGCTGTTTTTT.

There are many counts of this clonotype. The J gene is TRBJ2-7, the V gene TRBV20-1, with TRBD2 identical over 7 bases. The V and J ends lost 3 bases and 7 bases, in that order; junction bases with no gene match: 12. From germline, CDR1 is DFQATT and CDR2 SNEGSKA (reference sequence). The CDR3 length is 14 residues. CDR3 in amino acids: CSASSLAEALEQYF. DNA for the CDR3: TGCAGTGCTAGTAGCCTAGCGGAGGCCTTAGAGCAGTACTTC.

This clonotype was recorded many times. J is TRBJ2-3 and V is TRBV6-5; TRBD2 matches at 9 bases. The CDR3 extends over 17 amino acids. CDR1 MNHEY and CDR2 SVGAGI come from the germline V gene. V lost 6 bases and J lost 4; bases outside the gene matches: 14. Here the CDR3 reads CASSQPTSGRTADTQYF. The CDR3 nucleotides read TGTGCCAGCAGCCAACCGACTAGCGGCAGAACGGCAGATACGCAGTATTTT.

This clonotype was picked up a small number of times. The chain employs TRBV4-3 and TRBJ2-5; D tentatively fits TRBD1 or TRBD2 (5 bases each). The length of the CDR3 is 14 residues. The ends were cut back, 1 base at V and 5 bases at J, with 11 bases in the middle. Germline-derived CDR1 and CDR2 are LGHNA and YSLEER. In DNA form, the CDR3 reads TGCGCCAGCAGCCAAGGGGGGAGTGCGGAGACCCAGTACTTC. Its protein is CASSQGGSAETQYF.